A single sample is the source of the 27 T cell receptor beta chains below, sequenced in a study of response to subunit inactivated influenza vaccine. TCRdb reprocessed the RT-PCR reads via MiXCR and lists one record per CDR3 protein. Found here are under 500,000 distinct CDR3 sequences, approximately 11% of them singletons; the top ten hold approximately 12%. The sample was PBMCs from blood, taken roughly 47 days after vaccination. The receptors here all came from a man aged 45 to 65 who received an inactivated influenza vaccine.

As DNA, the CDR3 is TGCAGTGTTCCCTCTAGACTAGCGGGAGCCATGAATGAGCAGTTCTTC. Its protein product is CSVPSRLAGAMNEQFF. The chain joins TRBV20-1 to TRBJ2-1, with TRBD2 identical over 12 bases. Germline V gives CDR1 DFQATT, CDR2 SNEGSKA (reference sequence). With V trimmed by 7 bases and J by 7 bases, 14 bases remained unmatched. This CDR3 has 16 amino acids.

This clonotype occurred a few times. This chain links TRBV12-3 or TRBV12-4 with TRBJ2-2; D remains ambiguous. Trimming took off 1 base at V and 0 bases at J, with 12 bases between the two ends. CDR3 length: 17 residues. The CDR3 DNA reads TGTGCCAGCAGTTTAGTATGGCAGTTCGCGAACACCGGGGAGCTGTTTTTT. Translation gives CASSLVWQFANTGELFF.

The chain recombines TRBV10-1 with TRBJ2-7; D is unclear. V lost 4 bases and J lost 6, with 16 bases in between. CDR3 size: 14 residues. Germline V gene lookup returns CDR1 WNHNN and CDR2 SYGVQD (reference sequence). CDR3 amino acids: CASSASRWGSEQYF. The CDR3 DNA is TGCGCCAGCAGTGCATCCCGGTGGGGATCCGAGCAGTACTTC.

Only a few counts were recorded for this clonotype. The rearrangement links TRBV5-6 to TRBJ1-6, with D maybe TRBD1 (5 bases). Trimming took 2 bases from V and 8 from J, leaving 11 bases between them. Germline values: CDR1 SGHDT, CDR2 YYEEEE. The CDR3 covers 14 residues. The CDR3 nucleotides read TGTGCCAGCAGCTTTCCCGGGACCTATTCACCCCTCCACTTT. Translation: CASSFPGTYSPLHF.

The V call is TRBV14, the J call TRBJ2-1; D perhaps matches TRBD2 (7 bases). Germline values: CDR1 SGHDN, CDR2 FVKESK. V was cut by 4 bases and J by 8 bases, with 15 bases left in between. The CDR3 loop spans 14 amino acids. The chain's CDR3 is CASSPLGGGYEQFF. CDR3 nucleotides: TGTGCCAGCAGCCCTCTCGGCGGGGGCTATGAGCAGTTCTTC. Complete variable domain (other parts from reference TRBV14 and TRBJ2-1): EAGVTQFPSHSVIEKGQTVTLRCDPISGHDNLYWYRRVMGKEIKFLLHFVKESKQDESGMPNNRFLAERTGGTYSTLKVQPAELEDSGVYFCASSPLGGGYEQFFGPGTRLTVL.

The chain recombines TRBV7-9 with TRBJ2-4; no reliable D call. V was shortened by 4 bases and J by 0 bases, with 7 bases between the two germline ends. CDR3 length equals 14 residues. Per germline, CDR1 SEHNR and CDR2 FQNEAQ (reference sequence). The CDR3 DNA is TGTGCCAGCAGCTCAGAGATAGCCAAAAACATTCAGTACTTC. Translating gives CASSSEIAKNIQYF.

There are a few counts of this clonotype. The chain is built from TRBV7-2 and TRBJ1-2; D is undetermined. The V gene's germline CDR1 is SGHTA and CDR2 FQGNSA. CDR3 size: 14 residues. V gave up 0 bases and J gave up 4 bases, with 9 bases separating them. CDR3 sequence: CASSLAAASYGYTF. DNA for the CDR3: TGTGCCAGCAGCTTAGCTGCAGCAAGCTATGGCTACACCTTC. Supplemented by reference TRBV7-2 and TRBJ1-2, the full variable domain reads GAGVSQSPSNKVTEKGKDVELRCDPISGHTALYWYRQSLGQGLEFLIYFQGNSAPDKSGLPSDRFSAERTGGSVSTLTIQRTQQEDSAVYLCASSLAAASYGYTFGSGTRLTVV.

The CDR3 DNA reads TGTGCCACCAGCGGCTTGACGAGTACAGCTTTCTTT. Translation gives CATSGLTSTAFF. V and J are TRBV15 and TRBJ1-1; D gene unclear. V gave up 5 bases and J gave up 10 bases, with 14 bases separating them. The CDR3 totals 12 residues. Germline-derived CDR1 and CDR2 are LNHNV and YYDKDF (reference sequence). The full variable domain, its missing parts supplied by reference TRBV15 and TRBJ1-1, is DAMVIQNPRYQVTQFGKPVTLSCSQTLNHNVMYWYQQKSSQAPKLLFHYYDKDFNNEADTPDNFQSRRPNTSFCFLDIRSPGLGDTAMYLCATSGLTSTAFFGQGTRLTVV.

The chain recombines TRBV7-9 with TRBJ2-1; D is unclear. V lost 1 base and J 0 bases, leaving 7 bases between the germline ends. Germline lookup yields CDR1 SEHNR and CDR2 FQNEAQ (reference sequence). The CDR3 contains 15 residues. CDR3 in DNA: TGTGCCAGCAGCTTAGTAGTCCGCTCCTACAATGAGCAGTTCTTC. It encodes CASSLVVRSYNEQFF.

In its sample, this clonotype was seen a few times. The gene calls are TRBV18 and TRBJ2-5, with D perhaps TRBD1 or TRBD2 (5 bases each). CDR1 KGHSH and CDR2 LQKENI come from the germline V gene. CDR3 length: 14 residues. V lost 0 bases, J lost 5 bases, and 10 bases lay in between. The CDR3: CASSPPGRRETQYF. In DNA form, the CDR3 reads TGTGCCAGCTCACCACCGGGACGGAGGGAGACCCAGTACTTC.

Comment on this clonotype: The junction departs from the called germline gene at one end, perhaps through a read error. The genes are TRBV12-3 or TRBV12-4 and TRBJ1-6; 9 bases agree with TRBD1. The CDR3 loop spans 18 amino acids. CDR3 sequence reads: CASRGTTGQGGLVSPLHF. The CDR3 bases are TGTGCTAGCAGGGGGACCACGGGACAGGGTGGTTTGGTTTCACCCCTCCACTTT.

This clonotype was seen a handful of times. V usage is TRBV5-1 and J usage is TRBJ2-1; no clear D. V dropped 2 bases and J dropped 4 bases, with 13 bases sitting between them. This CDR3 comprises 15 residues. CDR1 and CDR2 from the germline V gene are SGHRS and YFSETQ. CDR3 loop: CASSLAGSGYNEQFF. CDR3 sequence (DNA): TGCGCCAGCAGCTTAGCCGGTAGTGGGTACAATGAGCAGTTCTTC.

The chain combines TRBV16 with TRBJ2-1; D remains unclear. The V end was cut by 0 bases, the J end by 6 bases, with 15 bases between. The CDR3 runs to 16 residues. Looked up from germline, CDR1 is KGHSY and CDR2 is FQNENV. This CDR3 is CASSQSPPPWGNEQFF. The CDR3 DNA is TGTGCCAGCAGCCAATCACCCCCTCCGTGGGGCAATGAGCAGTTCTTC.

The chain uses TRBV20-1 and TRBJ2-3, with 11 bases that match TRBD2. The length of the CDR3 is 19 residues. V trimming: 0 bases; J trimming: 4 bases; junction bases outside the gene matches: 15. CDR1 and CDR2 from the germline V gene are DFQATT and SNEGSKA (reference sequence). The CDR3 DNA reads TGCAGTGCTAGAGATTTATTGGGGGTAGCGGGAGGGCCGGCAGATACGCAGTATTTT. Amino acid sequence: CSARDLLGVAGGPADTQYF.

In its sample, this clonotype was seen a few times. CDR3 residues: CASSLLGAGYTF. The CDR3 DNA reads as TGTGCCAGCAGCTTGTTAGGGGCTGGCTACACCTTC. The genes are TRBV5-8 and TRBJ1-2; TRBD1 is a possible D gene (5 bases). The CDR3 has 12 residues. CDR1 is SGHTS, CDR2 YDEGEE, per germline. With 1 base removed from V and 7 bases from J, the gap between germline ends came to 8 bases.

This clonotype was seen a handful of times. The rearrangement links TRBV6-2 or TRBV6-3 to TRBJ1-2; D gene unclear. Germline CDR1 reads MNHEY; CDR2 reads SVGEGT. V was cut by 2 bases and J by 4 bases, with 8 bases left in between. CDR3 length: 13 amino acids. CDR3 sequence: CASSYRVPYGYTF. In DNA, the CDR3 is TGTGCCAGCAGTTACCGGGTTCCCTATGGCTACACCTTC.

The gene calls are TRBV12-3 or TRBV12-4 and TRBJ2-1, with a tentative D call TRBD2 (6 bases). The V end was cut by 6 bases, the J end by 9 bases, with 9 bases between. This CDR3 is built from 11 residues. CDR3: CASRWGGEQFF. The CDR3 DNA sequence: TGTGCCAGCAGATGGGGAGGTGAGCAGTTCTTC.

J is TRBJ2-2 and V is TRBV20-1, with TRBD2 matching over 9 bases. V was pared by 0 bases and J by 5 bases, with 7 bases of the junction left unmatched. This CDR3 spans 16 amino acids. From germline, CDR1 is DFQATT and CDR2 SNEGSKA (reference sequence). CDR3 DNA: TGCAGTGCTAGAGATCATGGCGGGAGGGGAACCGGGGAGCTGTTTTTT. Protein: CSARDHGGRGTGELFF.

This clonotype was picked up a small number of times. This sequence joins TRBV12-3 or TRBV12-4 and TRBJ2-3; D not resolved. V lost 4 bases and J 6 bases, leaving 11 bases between the germline ends. The CDR3 is 13 residues long. The CDR3 is CASSSGVRDTQYF. The DNA for the CDR3 is TGTGCCAGCAGTTCTGGGGTCAGGGATACGCAGTATTTT.

This clonotype was detected only a few times. The chain uses TRBV14 and TRBJ1-1, with 12 bases fitting TRBD1. Germline CDR1 reads SGHDN; CDR2 reads FVKESK. The ends lost 4 bases at V and 4 bases at J; junction bases unmatched: 4. The CDR3 spans 15 residues. CDR3 nucleotides: TGTGCCAGCAGCCCCGGGACAGGGGGCTTCACTGAAGCTTTCTTT. It translates to CASSPGTGGFTEAFF.

The chain couples TRBV12-3 or TRBV12-4 to TRBJ2-7; 11 positions match TRBD1. CDR3 length: 15 amino acids. V lost 5 bases to trimming and J lost 0 bases; unmatched junction nucleotides: 3. CDR3 in amino acids: CASSTGTGGSYEQYF. Written as DNA, the CDR3 is TGTGCCAGCAGTACCGGGACAGGGGGCTCCTACGAGCAGTACTTC.

V gene TRBV14 combines with J gene TRBJ2-7, with D uncertain. V was shortened by 2 bases and J by 3 bases, with 8 bases between the two germline ends. This CDR3 spans 13 amino acids. The V gene's germline CDR1 is SGHDN and CDR2 FVKESK. The CDR3 region has the DNA TGTGCCAGCAGCCAAAGTCTAGTCTACGAGCAGTACTTC. As protein: CASSQSLVYEQYF.

CDR3 sequence: CASSRTGLAGGPGTDTQYF. The DNA of the CDR3 is TGTGCCAGCAGTCGTACGGGACTAGCGGGAGGGCCCGGCACAGATACGCAGTATTTT. This chain uses TRBV6-1 with TRBJ2-3; 16 bases agree with TRBD2. The CDR3 has 19 amino acids. Germline V gene lookup returns CDR1 MNHNS and CDR2 SASEGT. The junction had 9 bases not matched to a gene; V was cut back by 5 bases and J by 1 base.

This clonotype was counted a few times. The V gene is TRBV5-1, the J gene TRBJ1-1; possible D gene TRBD1, 5 bases. Trimming took 6 bases from V and 1 from J, leaving 10 bases between them. The CDR3 length is 13 residues. From germline, CDR1 is SGHRS and CDR2 YFSETQ. CDR3 protein: CASTGGENTEAFF. As DNA, the CDR3 is TGCGCCAGCACCGGGGGGGAGAACACTGAAGCTTTCTTT. The full variable domain, in which reference TRBV5-1 and TRBJ1-1 provide the parts outside the CDR3, is KAGVTQTPRYLIKTRGQQVTLSCSPISGHRSVSWYQQTPGQGLQFLFEYFSETQRNKGNFPGRFSGRQFSNSRSEMNVSTLELGDSALYLCASTGGENTEAFFGQGTRLTVV.

V and J are TRBV13 and TRBJ2-4, with 7 positions matching TRBD1. J lost 6 bases, V lost 5 bases, and 10 bases had no gene match. Germline CDR1 is PRHDT and CDR2 is FYEKMQ (reference sequence). This CDR3 contains 15 residues. In DNA, the CDR3 is TGTGCCAGCAGCCTGCGGACAGGTCCCCTAAACATTCAGTACTTC. Encoded protein: CASSLRTGPLNIQYF.

The chain employs TRBV6-1 and TRBJ2-1, with 9 bases matching TRBD2. The CDR3 has 15 residues. The germline V gene encodes CDR1 MNHNS and CDR2 SASEGT. Trimming removed 1 base from V and 3 bases from J; junction bases left unmatched: 1. This CDR3 reads CASSEERGDYNEQFF. The CDR3, as DNA: TGTGCCAGCAGTGAAGAGCGGGGGGACTACAATGAGCAGTTCTTC.

There are many counts of this clonotype. CDR3 sequence reads: CASSQVRQGVSYNEQFF. For the CDR3, the DNA is TGTGCCAGCAGCCAGGTCAGGCAGGGGGTTTCCTACAATGAGCAGTTCTTC. The chain combines TRBV4-2 with TRBJ2-1; 7 bases are shared with TRBD1. V trimming: 3 bases; J trimming: 1 base; junction bases outside the gene matches: 9. The CDR3 has 17 residues. Looked up from germline, CDR1 is LGHNA and CDR2 is YNFKEQ.